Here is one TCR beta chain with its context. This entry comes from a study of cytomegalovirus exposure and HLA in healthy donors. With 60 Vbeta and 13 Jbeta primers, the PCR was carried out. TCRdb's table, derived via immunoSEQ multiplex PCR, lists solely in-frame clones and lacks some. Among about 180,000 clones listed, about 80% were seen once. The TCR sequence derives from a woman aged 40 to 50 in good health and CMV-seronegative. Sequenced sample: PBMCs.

CDR3 loop: CAWRGDSVNQPQHF. In DNA, the CDR3 is TGTGCCTGGAGAGGGGACAGCGTCAATCAGCCCCAGCATTTT. The chain carries TRBV30 and TRBJ1-5; 7 positions match TRBD1. J lost 3 bases, V lost 3 bases, and 5 bases had no gene match. Looked up from germline, CDR1 is GTSNPN and CDR2 is SVGIG (reference sequence). This CDR3 comprises 14 residues.